The 24 T cell receptor beta chains presented below share a single source sample, sequenced in a study of early T cells in non-severe SARS-CoV-2 infection. MiXCR, run by TCRdb on the 5' RACE reads, gives a single entry per CDR3 protein. Among 50,000 or so distinct CDR3 sequences listed, about 12% were seen once. Sequencing input: whole blood. Source of these receptors: an adult who was a healthcare worker with PCR-confirmed SARS-CoV-2 infection or an uninfected control (not recorded which).

This clonotype was detected many times. The rearrangement links TRBV5-1 to TRBJ1-3; D is ambiguous. Germline CDR1 and CDR2: SGHRS and YFSETQ. CDR3 length: 13 residues. Trimming left V 0 bases short and J 8 bases short, with 9 bases between. CDR3 in amino acids: CASSLEDGDTIYF. CDR3 nucleotide sequence: TGCGCCAGCAGCTTGGAGGACGGAGACACCATATATTTT. Full variable domain (rest looked up from reference TRBV5-1 and TRBJ1-3): KAGVTQTPRYLIKTRGQQVTLSCSPISGHRSVSWYQQTPGQGLQFLFEYFSETQRNKGNFPGRFSGRQFSNSRSEMNVSTLELGDSALYLCASSLEDGDTIYFGEGSWLTVV.

In its sample, this clonotype was seen many times. The V gene is TRBV11-2, the J gene TRBJ1-1; 7 bases map to TRBD1. Germline V lookup: CDR1 SGHAT, CDR2 FQNNGV. Trimming took 4 bases from V and 1 from J; bases not matched to a gene: 9. The CDR3 has 16 residues. The CDR3 region is CASSSRWTGGNTEAFF. CDR3 DNA sequence: TGTGCCAGCAGCTCGCGATGGACAGGAGGGAACACTGAAGCTTTCTTT.

The CDR3 region is CASSLTGGSTDTQYF. In DNA form, the CDR3 reads TGTGCCAGCAGTTTGACAGGGGGCTCCACAGATACGCAGTATTTT. The J gene is TRBJ2-3, the V gene TRBV12-3 or TRBV12-4; TRBD1 matches at 10 bases. CDR3 length: 15 residues. V dropped 3 bases and J dropped 2; count of bases not matched to a gene: 2.

This clonotype was picked up many times. J is TRBJ2-2 and V is TRBV12-5; 11 bases are shared with TRBD1. This CDR3 has 15 amino acids. With 5 bases clipped from V and 6 bases from J, the junction kept 5 bases outside the gene matches. Per germline, CDR1 LGHNT and CDR2 FRNRAP. The CDR3 DNA follows: TGTGCTAGTGGTCGGGACAGGGGGGAGGCCGGGGAGCTGTTTTTT. Amino acid sequence: CASGRDRGEAGELFF.

CDR3 nucleotides: TGCAGCGTCCCCGGGACAGGGGGCACTGAAGCTTTCTTT. Its protein is CSVPGTGGTEAFF. The chain carries TRBV29-1 and TRBJ1-1; 11 bases match TRBD1. Germline CDR1 and CDR2: SQVTM and ANQGSEA. The trim removed 6 bases at V and 4 bases at J, leaving 4 bases unmatched. The CDR3 contains 13 residues.

This clonotype was seen a few times. This chain connects TRBV5-5 to TRBJ2-2; a possible D gene is TRBD2 (5 bases). Trimming removed 4 bases at V and 1 base at J, with 11 bases between. This CDR3 is built from 15 residues. Looked up from germline, CDR1 is SGHKS and CDR2 is YYEKEE (reference sequence). The CDR3 DNA sequence: TGTGCCAGCAGCCTCGGACTCCTGAACACCGGGGAGCTGTTTTTT. As protein: CASSLGLLNTGELFF. The variable domain in full, with the rest retrieved from reference TRBV5-5 and TRBJ2-2, is DAGVTQSPTHLIKTRGQQVTLRCSPISGHKSVSWYQQVLGQGPQFIFQYYEKEERGRGNFPDRFSARQFPNYSSELNVNALLLGDSALYLCASSLGLLNTGELFFGEGSRLTVL.

A few counts support this clonotype. The rearrangement uses TRBV6-1 and TRBJ1-2; D not resolved. CDR1 is MNHNS and CDR2 is SASEGT in the germline V gene. Trimming took off 5 bases at V and 4 bases at J, with 17 bases between the two ends. This CDR3 spans 15 amino acids. The CDR3 DNA sequence: TGTGCCAGCAGTTTTCAGACAAGAACTCTCTATGGCTACACCTTC. Translated, it gives CASSFQTRTLYGYTF.

As to this clonotype: A single base separates this from a much larger clone, so it may be a read error. V usage is TRBV29-1 and J usage is TRBJ2-7; 8 bases are shared with TRBD2. CDR1 and CDR2 from the germline V gene are SQVTM and ANQGSEA. V dropped 8 bases and J dropped 1; count of bases not matched to a gene: 13. There are 15 residues in the CDR3. This chain's CDR3 is CSTFLLAGLSYEQYF. Here the CDR3 DNA reads TGCAGCACTTTCTTGCTAGCGGGCTTATCCTACGAGCAGTACTTC.

This clonotype was seen many times. The chain links TRBV20-1 to TRBJ2-1, with a tentative D call TRBD1 (6 bases). V was pared by 6 bases and J by 13 bases, with 13 bases between. Germline CDR1 DFQATT, CDR2 SNEGSKA (reference sequence). This CDR3 contains 10 residues. The CDR3 coding sequence is TGCAGTGCCATATACAGGGAACAGTTCTTC. It translates to CSAIYREQFF.

There are many counts of this clonotype. The J gene is TRBJ2-7, the V gene TRBV20-1; no clear D gene. CDR1 DFQATT and CDR2 SNEGSKA come from the germline V gene (reference sequence). There are 11 residues in the CDR3. V was shortened by 6 bases and J by 6 bases, with 12 bases between the two germline ends. The CDR3 here is CSAPWALEQYF. Written as DNA, the CDR3 is TGCAGTGCCCCTTGGGCGCTCGAGCAGTACTTC.

This clonotype appeared a few times. The chain has TRBV6-1 and TRBJ2-7; 9 bases agree with TRBD2. J lost 1 base, V lost 7 bases, and 5 bases had no gene match. Germline V lookup: CDR1 MNHNS, CDR2 SASEGT. The CDR3 extends over 14 amino acids. CDR3 DNA: TGTGCCAGCACCGAGGGACTAGCTTCCTACGAGCAGTACTTC. It is translated as CASTEGLASYEQYF.

This clonotype was detected only a few times. V gene TRBV29-1 combines with J gene TRBJ2-5, with 8 bases that match TRBD2. The V and J ends lost 4 bases and 2 bases, in that order; junction bases with no gene match: 9. This CDR3 is built from 15 residues. Germline CDR1 is SQVTM and CDR2 is ANQGSEA. CDR3 nucleotides: TGCAGCGTTGGCACCCTAGCGGGCCTACAAGAGACCCAGTACTTC. It codes for CSVGTLAGLQETQYF.

This clonotype was seen repeatedly, ten times or more. The gene calls are TRBV6-6 and TRBJ2-7; 12 bases match TRBD2. The junction had 4 bases not matched to a gene; V was cut back by 5 bases and J by 2 bases. The V gene's germline CDR1 is MNHNY and CDR2 SVGAGI (reference sequence). This CDR3 is 15 amino acids long. The CDR3 is CASSPTSGRTYEQYF. CDR3 DNA sequence: TGTGCCAGCAGTCCTACTAGCGGGAGGACCTACGAGCAGTACTTC.

The rearrangement joins TRBV7-2 to TRBJ1-1, with D hard to call. Germline V gene sequence: CDR1 SGHTA, CDR2 FQGNSA. CDR3 length: 14 amino acids. V was shortened by 1 base and J by 1 base, with 7 bases between the two germline ends. The DNA for the CDR3 is TGTGCCAGCAGCTTAGTACGGGAGAACACTGAAGCTTTCTTT. The encoded protein is CASSLVRENTEAFF.

The genes are TRBV4-1 and TRBJ2-7; no definite D call. Trimming took off 4 bases at V and 0 bases at J, with 13 bases between the two ends. The CDR3 is 15 amino acids. The germline CDR1 and CDR2 sequences are MGHRA and YSYEKL. The CDR3 nucleotides are TGCGCCAGCAGCCCGACGCCATACCTCTCCTACGAGCAGTACTTC. This sequence encodes CASSPTPYLSYEQYF.

The table lists this clonotype with many counts. The V call is TRBV25-1, the J call TRBJ2-5; perhaps TRBD1 as D (5 bases). This CDR3 is built from 14 residues. CDR1 and CDR2 (germline): MGHDK, SYGVNS. The V gene lost 1 base and the J gene lost 5 bases, with 11 bases spanning the gap. The CDR3 is CASSEWAGLETQYF. As DNA, the CDR3 is TGTGCCAGCAGTGAATGGGCAGGGTTGGAGACCCAGTACTTC.

This clonotype was seen a handful of times. CDR3 nucleotide sequence: TGTGCCAGTAGTATAGCCAGCCCCTACGAGCAGTACTTC. Its protein is CASSIASPYEQYF. The chain carries TRBV19 and TRBJ2-7; D is ambiguous. The CDR3 is 13 amino acids. Trimming cost V 1 base and J 2 bases, with 6 bases left between them. Germline values: CDR1 LNHDA, CDR2 SQIVND (reference sequence).

The sample holds many counts of this clonotype. The chain combines TRBV7-9 with TRBJ2-1; the D is unclear. Germline CDR1 is SEHNR and CDR2 is FQNEAQ (reference sequence). The CDR3 covers 11 residues. Trimming stripped 5 bases from V and 8 bases from J, with 7 bases between. CDR3 nucleotides: TGTGCCAGCAGCCCCCAGGATGAGCAGTTCTTC. Translating it yields CASSPQDEQFF.

This clonotype was seen a few times. The chain combines TRBV27 with TRBJ2-3; D tentatively reads TRBD1 or TRBD2 (5 bases each). Trimming cost V 7 bases and J 3 bases, with 17 bases left between them. The germline V gene has CDR1 MNHEY and CDR2 SMNVEV (reference sequence). The CDR3 totals 15 residues. The CDR3 loop reads CASMRGFFRTDTQYF. The CDR3 DNA sequence: TGTGCCAGCATGAGGGGATTTTTTAGAACAGATACGCAGTATTTT.

This clonotype has only a few counts. This chain uses TRBV19 with TRBJ2-7, with TRBD2 identical over 8 bases. The CDR3 sequence is 14 residues long. Germline CDR1 and CDR2: LNHDA and SQIVND (reference sequence). V lost 4 bases to trimming and J lost 5 bases; unmatched junction nucleotides: 7. The CDR3 sequence is CASSTAGGRNEQYF. In DNA, the CDR3 is TGTGCCAGTAGTACTGCGGGAGGTCGGAACGAGCAGTACTTC.

A remark on this clonotype: This clone may be a read error of a much larger clone one base away. In nucleotides, the CDR3 is TGTACCAGCACCCTAGCGGGATACACCGGGGAGCTGTTTTTT. This encodes CTSTLAGYTGELFF. The chain has TRBV5-4 and TRBJ2-2; TRBD2 aligns across 9 bases. The CDR3 contains 14 residues. Looked up from germline, CDR1 is SGHNT and CDR2 is YYREEE (reference sequence).

This clonotype was seen at least ten times. This chain links TRBV24-1 with TRBJ1-2, with a possible D match to TRBD1 (6 bases). Between the trimmed V and J ends, which lost 11 bases and 6 bases, there was a span of 15 bases. The germline V gene has CDR1 KGHDR and CDR2 SFDVKD. CDR3 length: 12 residues. The CDR3 DNA sequence: TGTGCCATCGGGACACTGCTCGATGGCTACACCTTC. Residues: CAIGTLLDGYTF.

Comment on this clonotype: A read error may account for a junction end that differs from germline. This chain joins TRBV7-3 and TRBJ2-2, with D possibly being TRBD2 (5 bases). The germline V gene has CDR1 SGHTA and CDR2 FQGTGA. CDR3 length: 17 amino acids. CDR3 nucleotide sequence: TGTGCCAGCAGCTTAACTCCCCGAAGGAGGAACGCCGGGGAGCTGTTTTTT. It codes for CASSLTPRRRNAGELFF.

CDR3 residues: CASSSTVNTEAFF. CDR3 in DNA: TGTGCCAGCAGTTCGACGGTGAACACTGAAGCTTTCTTT. V is TRBV6-5 and J is TRBJ1-1; D not resolved. The CDR3 extends over 13 amino acids. The germline gives CDR1 MNHEY, CDR2 SVGAGI. V lost 4 bases and J 0 bases, leaving 6 bases between the germline ends.